The rows below give T cell receptor beta chains drawn from one sample of a study of T-cell reconstitution after alpha-beta-depleted transplantation in children. TCRdb re-derived calls from the PCR reads in MiXCR, one entry per CDR3 protein. Altogether about 590,000 distinct CDR3 sequences are present, approximately 13% being singletons, with the ten largest covering over 2%. This sample comprised PBMCs, mostly from graft donor cells, obtained 360 days after TCRalphabeta/CD19-depleted stem cell transplant. The origin of the receptors is a male patient aged 5 to 17 who had a stem cell transplant for acute myeloid leukemia, so the T cells may come from the graft donor. The conserved cysteine and the conserved F or W are not part of the CDR3 here.

J gene: TRBJ2-1; V gene: TRBV11-2; CDR3 protein: ASSPLLGLAGDNEQF
J gene: TRBJ2-7; V gene: TRBV12-3/TRBV12-4; CDR3 protein: ASSFDYYEQY
J gene: TRBJ2-3; V gene: TRBV20-1; CDR3 protein: SATLTSGRTDTQY
J gene: TRBJ2-5; V gene: TRBV29-1; CDR3 protein: SVGVGGEETQY
J gene: TRBJ2-5; V gene: TRBV4-2; CDR3 protein: ASSRLTGIQETQY
J gene: TRBJ1-2; V gene: TRBV10-3; CDR3 protein: AISAKGQLNYGYT
J gene: TRBJ2-7; V gene: TRBV3-1; CDR3 protein: ASSQAALNEQY
J gene: TRBJ2-7; V gene: TRBV27; CDR3 protein: ASRPTGLAGGYEQY
J gene: TRBJ2-3; V gene: TRBV5-1; CDR3 protein: ASSLSGRRRGGGVTDTQY
J gene: TRBJ2-7; V gene: TRBV20-1; CDR3 protein: SARVAGVYEQY